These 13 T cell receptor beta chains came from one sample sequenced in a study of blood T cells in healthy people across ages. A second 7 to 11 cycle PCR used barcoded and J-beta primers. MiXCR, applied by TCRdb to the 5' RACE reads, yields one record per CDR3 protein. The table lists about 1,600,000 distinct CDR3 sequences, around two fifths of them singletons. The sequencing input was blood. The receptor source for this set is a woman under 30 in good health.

CDR3 sequence (DNA): TGCAGCGTGGAGACTGGGACCCCGAGGGCTAATGAAAAACTGTTTTTT. This gives the protein CSVETGTPRANEKLFF. This chain connects TRBV29-1 to TRBJ1-4, with D maybe TRBD1 (5 bases). V shed 6 bases and J shed 3 bases, with 20 bases lying between them. CDR3 size: 16 residues. The V gene's germline CDR1 is SQVTM and CDR2 ANQGSEA.

CDR3: CASSHPYNEQYF. The CDR3 DNA reads TGTGCCAGCAGCCACCCCTATAATGAGCAGTACTTC. The chain uses TRBV3-1 and TRBJ2-5; D is unclear. The length of the CDR3 is 12 residues. Per the germline V gene, CDR1 is LGHDT and CDR2 is YNNKEL (reference sequence). V was clipped by 3 bases and J by 11 bases, with 13 bases between them.

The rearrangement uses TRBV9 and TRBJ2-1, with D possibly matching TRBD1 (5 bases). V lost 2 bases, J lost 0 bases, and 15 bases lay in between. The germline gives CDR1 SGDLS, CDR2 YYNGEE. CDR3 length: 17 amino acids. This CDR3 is CASSVNRGASSYNEQFF. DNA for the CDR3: TGTGCCAGCAGCGTTAATCGTGGGGCTAGCTCCTACAATGAGCAGTTCTTC.

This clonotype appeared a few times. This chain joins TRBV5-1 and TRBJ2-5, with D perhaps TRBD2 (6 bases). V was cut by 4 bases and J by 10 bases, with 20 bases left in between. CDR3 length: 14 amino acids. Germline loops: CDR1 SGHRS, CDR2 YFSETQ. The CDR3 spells CASSLAGTPALQYF. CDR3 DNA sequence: TGCGCCAGCAGCCTCGCGGGGACCCCCGCGCTCCAGTACTTC.

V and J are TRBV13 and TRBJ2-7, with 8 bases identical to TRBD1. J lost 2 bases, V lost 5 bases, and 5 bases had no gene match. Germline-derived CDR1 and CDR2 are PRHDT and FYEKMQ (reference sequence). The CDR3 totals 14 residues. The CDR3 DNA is TGTGCCAGCAGCACGACAGGGGCGGCCTACGAGCAGTACTTC. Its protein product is CASSTTGAAYEQYF.

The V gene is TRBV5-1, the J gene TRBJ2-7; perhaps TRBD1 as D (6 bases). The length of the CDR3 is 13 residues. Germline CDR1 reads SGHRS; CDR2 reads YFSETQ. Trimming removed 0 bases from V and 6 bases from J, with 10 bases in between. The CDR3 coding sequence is TGCGCCAGCAGCTTGGAAGGGGGTAGCGAGCAGTACTTC. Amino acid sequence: CASSLEGGSEQYF. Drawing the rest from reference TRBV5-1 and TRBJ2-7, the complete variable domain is KAGVTQTPRYLIKTRGQQVTLSCSPISGHRSVSWYQQTPGQGLQFLFEYFSETQRNKGNFPGRFSGRQFSNSRSEMNVSTLELGDSALYLCASSLEGGSEQYFGPGTRLTVT.

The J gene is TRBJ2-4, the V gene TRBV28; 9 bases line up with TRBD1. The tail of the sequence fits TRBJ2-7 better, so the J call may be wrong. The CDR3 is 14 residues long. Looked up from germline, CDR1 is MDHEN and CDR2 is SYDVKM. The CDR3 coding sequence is TGTGCCAGCAGTGTATCCGGGACAGGGCTCGAGCAGTACTTC. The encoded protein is CASSVSGTGLEQYF.

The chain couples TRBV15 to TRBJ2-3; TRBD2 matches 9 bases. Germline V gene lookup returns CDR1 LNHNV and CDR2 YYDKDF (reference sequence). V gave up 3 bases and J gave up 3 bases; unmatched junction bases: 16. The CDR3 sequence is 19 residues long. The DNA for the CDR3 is TGTGCCACCAGCAGTCCAGCGGGGGGATCGAGAGAACGGACAGATACGCAGTATTTT. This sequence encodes CATSSPAGGSRERTDTQYF.

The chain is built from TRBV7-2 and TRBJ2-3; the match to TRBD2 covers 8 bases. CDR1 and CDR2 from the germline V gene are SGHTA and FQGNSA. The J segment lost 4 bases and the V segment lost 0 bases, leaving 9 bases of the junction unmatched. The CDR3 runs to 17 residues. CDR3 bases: TGTGCCAGCAGCTTAGCGCGGACGGGAGGGGTCCCAGATACGCAGTATTTT. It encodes CASSLARTGGVPDTQYF.

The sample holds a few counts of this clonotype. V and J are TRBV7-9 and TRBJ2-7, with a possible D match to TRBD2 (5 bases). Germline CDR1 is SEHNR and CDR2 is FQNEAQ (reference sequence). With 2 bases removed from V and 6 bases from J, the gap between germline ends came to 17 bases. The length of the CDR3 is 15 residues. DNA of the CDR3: TGTGCCAGCAGCTTATCTGAGCCTAGCCTTGGCGAGCAGTACTTC. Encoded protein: CASSLSEPSLGEQYF.

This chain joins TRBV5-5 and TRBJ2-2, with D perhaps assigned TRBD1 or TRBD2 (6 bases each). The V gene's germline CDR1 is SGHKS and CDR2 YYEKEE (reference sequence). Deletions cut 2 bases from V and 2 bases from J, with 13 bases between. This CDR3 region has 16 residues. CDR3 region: CASSLALGGNTGELFF. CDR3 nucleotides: TGTGCCAGCAGCTTAGCCCTCGGGGGCAACACCGGGGAGCTGTTTTTT. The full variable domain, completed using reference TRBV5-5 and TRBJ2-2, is DAGVTQSPTHLIKTRGQQVTLRCSPISGHKSVSWYQQVLGQGPQFIFQYYEKEERGRGNFPDRFSARQFPNYSSELNVNALLLGDSALYLCASSLALGGNTGELFFGEGSRLTVL.

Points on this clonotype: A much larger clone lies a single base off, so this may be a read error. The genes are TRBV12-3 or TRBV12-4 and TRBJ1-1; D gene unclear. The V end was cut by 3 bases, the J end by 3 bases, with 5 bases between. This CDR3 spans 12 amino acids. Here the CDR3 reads CASSFWYTEAFF. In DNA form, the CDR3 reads TGTGCCAGCAGTTTCTGGTACACTGAAGCTTTCTTT.

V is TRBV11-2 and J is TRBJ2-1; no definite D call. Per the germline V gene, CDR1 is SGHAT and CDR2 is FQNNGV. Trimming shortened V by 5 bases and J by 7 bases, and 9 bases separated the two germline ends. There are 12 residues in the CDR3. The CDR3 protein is CASSQIRNEQFF. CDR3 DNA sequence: TGTGCCAGCAGCCAGATCCGGAATGAGCAGTTCTTC.